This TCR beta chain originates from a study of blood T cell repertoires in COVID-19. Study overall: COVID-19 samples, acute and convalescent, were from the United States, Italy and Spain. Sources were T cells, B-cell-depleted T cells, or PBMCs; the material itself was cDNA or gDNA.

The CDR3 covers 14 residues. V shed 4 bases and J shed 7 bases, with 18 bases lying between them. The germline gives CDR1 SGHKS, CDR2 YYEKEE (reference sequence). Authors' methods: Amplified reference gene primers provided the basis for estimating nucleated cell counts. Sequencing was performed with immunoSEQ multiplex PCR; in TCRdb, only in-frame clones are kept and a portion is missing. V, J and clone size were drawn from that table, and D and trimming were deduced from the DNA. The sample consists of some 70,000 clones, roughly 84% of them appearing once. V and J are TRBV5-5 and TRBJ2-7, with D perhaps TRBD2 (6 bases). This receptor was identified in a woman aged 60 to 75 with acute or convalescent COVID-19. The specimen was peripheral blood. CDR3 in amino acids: CASSGGTQGGEQYF. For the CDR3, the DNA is TGTGCCAGCAGCGGGGGGACGCAGGGAGGAGAGCAGTACTTC. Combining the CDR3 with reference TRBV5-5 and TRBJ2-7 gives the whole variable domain DAGVTQSPTHLIKTRGQQVTLRCSPISGHKSVSWYQQVLGQGPQFIFQYYEKEERGRGNFPDRFSARQFPNYSSELNVNALLLGDSALYLCASSGGTQGGEQYFGPGTRLTVT.